Sequencing of this TCR beta chain was carried out in a study of T cells in tumors after PD-1 blockade. Measured with immunoSEQ multiplex PCR; TCRdb has only the in-frame clones, and not every one. The sample holds approximately 46,000 clones; more than 70% are singletons and the top ten take approximately 15%. Germline loops: CDR1 SGHNT, CDR2 YYREEE (reference sequence). V was shortened by 3 bases and J by 8 bases, with 15 bases between the two germline ends. The CDR3 extends over 14 amino acids. Tumor or blood genomic DNA was sequenced, with inputs of about 550 ng to 6,500 ng. The rearrangement uses TRBV5-4 and TRBJ1-3; D is unresolved. The sample consisted of PBMCs, taken before anti-PD-1 treatment. This clonotype was obtained from a human donor with basal cell carcinoma. CDR3 in amino acids: CASSSSTTVDTIYF. The CDR3 DNA reads as TGTGCCAGCAGCTCGTCGACCACCGTGGACACCATATATTTT.